The clone carrying this T cell receptor beta chain showed up many times. Its antigen is not known. The authors reverse transcribed all of the isolated RNA, so sequencing captured expressed TCRB transcripts. Deep immunoSEQ sequencing covered naive, central memory and regulatory T cell samples. Data came from immunoSEQ multiplex PCR; TCRdb stores just in-frame clones and leaves some out. The sample includes some 360,000 clones, around 10% of them seen just once. This entry belongs to a study of beta chain features in type 1 diabetes. This CDR3 spans 13 amino acids. CDR1 is MNHNS and CDR2 is SASEGT in the germline V gene. Trimming took off 5 bases at V and 7 bases at J, with 12 bases between the two ends. The purity of all sorted populations exceeded 98%. Study findings and constraints: Patients with type 1 diabetes carried fewer insertions and had more deletions at their VDJ junctions. High-TCR-expressing cells could be over-represented by cDNA sequencing. Among patients with Type 1 diabetes, TCRB CDR3s were moderately but significantly shorter in every one of the four CD4+ subsets.

The chain links TRBV6-1 to TRBJ1-5; D unclear. The sample taken for sequencing was central memory CD4+ T cells from blood. The clonotype originates from a man aged 30-40 years with type 1 diabetes. CDR3 in amino acids: CASSSDRRQPQHF. The CDR3 region has the DNA TGTGCCAGCAGTTCGGACCGCCGACAGCCCCAGCATTTT.